The sample holds many counts of the clone carrying this T cell receptor beta chain. No antigen is known for it. These data belong to a study of naive and memory T cell subsets. The beta constant-region primer was an equimolar mix of two oligonucleotides covering TRBC1 and TRBC2. Four rounds of PCR amplified the ligated cDNA using nested alpha and beta constant-region primers plus SP2. MiXCR, run by TCRdb on the UMI-ligation and nested PCR reads, gives a single entry per CDR3 protein. The sample shows approximately 90,000 distinct CDR3 sequences, around 10% of them seen only once. Germline lookup yields CDR1 SGHRS and CDR2 YFSETQ. V lost 4 bases and J lost 8, with 14 bases in between. This CDR3 region has 13 residues. Study-level results: A clonotype means one alpha or beta sequence, not an alpha/beta pair. Especially in CD8 cells, naive repertoires contained a few larger clonotypes, possibly CD45RA-re-expressing memory cells.

This sequence originates from a human donor in good health. Sample: naive CD4+ T cells from blood. The chain joins TRBV5-1 to TRBJ2-3; no reliable D call. The CDR3 DNA reads as TGCGCCAGCAGCCACGAAGTTCCGGGTACGCAGTATTTT. This gives the protein CASSHEVPGTQYF.